This T cell receptor beta chain was retrieved from a study of identifying expanded T cells in peripheral blood. Sequencing used immunoSEQ multiplex PCR; TCRdb keeps in-frame clones, though not all of them. The repertoire holds 75,000 to 100,000 clones, around 91% seen once, with roughly 2.8% in the top ten. As regards this clone: The antigen remains undetermined.

Collection occurred without any documented infections or immune events in donors. Findings and limits, study-wide: Technical replicates showed roughly 1.2 changed clones; roughly two weeks 15 to 20; four weeks 19. Clone count variance between roughly 2-week samples rose with total template count.

The V end was cut by 2 bases, the J end by 7 bases, with 9 bases between. Per germline, CDR1 SGHKS and CDR2 YYEKEE (reference sequence). The CDR3 consists of 12 residues. The chain couples TRBV5-5 to TRBJ1-1; D may be TRBD1 (5 bases). Sequenced input: blood. The source of this sequence is a person aged 18 to 75 in good health. The CDR3 spells CASSFSGLEAFF. As DNA, the CDR3 is TGTGCCAGCAGCTTTTCAGGGCTTGAAGCTTTCTTT.